This TCR beta chain was recovered during a study of Ad26.COV2.S vaccination and SARS-CoV-2 variants. Across the study: Donor was assigned to the Ad26.COV2.S arm of trial COV1001.

Treatment described: around 19 received Ad26.COV2.S at low or high dose, single or two shots; several received placebo; per-sample allocation not given. All samples were drawn on day 63, counting from the first vaccine or placebo injection. This clone was detected only a few times. What it recognizes is unknown. Whole-study findings and limits: The TCR breadth and depth analyses may have produced an underestimate of total T cell responses. Substantial breadth was reported for post-vaccination spike-specific CD8+ and CD4+ T cells.

The data were produced by immunoSEQ multiplex PCR, yet TCRdb's version contains in-frame clones alone and is incomplete. The sample lists about 350,000 clones, about 85% occurring once. In germline, CDR1 is WNHNN, CDR2 SYGVQD (reference sequence). The CDR3 is 15 residues long. V lost 3 bases, J lost 7 bases, and 16 bases lay in between. Sequencing used peripheral blood, obtained in a trial of Ad26.COV2.S vaccine versus placebo. This TCR derives from a person aged 18-60 years who received the Ad26.COV2.S COVID-19 vaccine or a placebo. The chain carries TRBV10-1 and TRBJ1-5, with D uncertain. This CDR3 is CASSEGTAASQPQHF. Written as DNA, the CDR3 is TGCGCCAGCAGTGAAGGTACGGCGGCTTCCCAGCCCCAGCATTTT.